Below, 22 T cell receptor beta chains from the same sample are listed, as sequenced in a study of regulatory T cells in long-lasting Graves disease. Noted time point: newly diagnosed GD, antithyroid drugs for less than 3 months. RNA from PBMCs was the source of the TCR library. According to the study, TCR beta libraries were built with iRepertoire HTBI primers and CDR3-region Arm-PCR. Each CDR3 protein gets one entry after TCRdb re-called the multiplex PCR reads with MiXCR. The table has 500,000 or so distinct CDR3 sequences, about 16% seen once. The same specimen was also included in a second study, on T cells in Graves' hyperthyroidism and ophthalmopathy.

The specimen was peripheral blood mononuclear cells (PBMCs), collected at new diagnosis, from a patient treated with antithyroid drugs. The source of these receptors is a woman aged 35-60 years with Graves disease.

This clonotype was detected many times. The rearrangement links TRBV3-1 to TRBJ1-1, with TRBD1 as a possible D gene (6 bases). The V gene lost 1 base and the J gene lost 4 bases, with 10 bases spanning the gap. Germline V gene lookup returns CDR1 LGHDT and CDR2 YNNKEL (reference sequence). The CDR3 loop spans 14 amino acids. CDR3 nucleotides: TGTGCCAGCAGCCAAGTGGACAGCGGCACTGAAGCTTTCTTT. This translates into CASSQVDSGTEAFF. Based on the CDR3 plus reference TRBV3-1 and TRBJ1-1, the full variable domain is DTAVSQTPKYLVTQMGNDKSIKCEQNLGHDTMYWYKQDSKKFLKIMFSYNNKELIINETVPNRFSPKSPDKAHLNLHINSLELGDSAVYFCASSQVDSGTEAFFGQGTRLTVV.

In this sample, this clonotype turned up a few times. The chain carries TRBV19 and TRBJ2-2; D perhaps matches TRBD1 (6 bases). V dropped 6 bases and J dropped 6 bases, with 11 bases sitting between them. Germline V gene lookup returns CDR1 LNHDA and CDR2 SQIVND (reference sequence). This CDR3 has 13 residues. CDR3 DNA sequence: TGTGCCAGTAGCATCAGGGGTCCCGGGGAGCTGTTTTTT. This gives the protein CASSIRGPGELFF.

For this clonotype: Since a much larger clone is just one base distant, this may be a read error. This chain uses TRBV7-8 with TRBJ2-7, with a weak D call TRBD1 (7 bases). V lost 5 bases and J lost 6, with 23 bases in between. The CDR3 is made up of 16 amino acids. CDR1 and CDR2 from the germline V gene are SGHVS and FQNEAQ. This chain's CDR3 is CASSVWTGGIRFEQYF. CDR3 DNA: TGTGCCAGCAGCGTGTGGACAGGAGGGATACGCTTCGAGCAGTACTTC.

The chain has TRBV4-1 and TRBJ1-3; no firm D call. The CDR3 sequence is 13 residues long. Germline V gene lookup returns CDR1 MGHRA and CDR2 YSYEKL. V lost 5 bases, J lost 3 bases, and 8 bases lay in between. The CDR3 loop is CASSGDGGNTIYF. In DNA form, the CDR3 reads TGCGCCAGCAGCGGGGATGGTGGAAACACCATATATTTT.

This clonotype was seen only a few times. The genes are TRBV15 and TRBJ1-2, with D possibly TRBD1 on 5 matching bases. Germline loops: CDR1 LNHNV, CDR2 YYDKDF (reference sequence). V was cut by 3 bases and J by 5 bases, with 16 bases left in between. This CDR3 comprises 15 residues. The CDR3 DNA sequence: TGTGCCACCAGCAGGGTTGGCAGGGAGGGGTATGGCTACACCTTC. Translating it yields CATSRVGREGYGYTF. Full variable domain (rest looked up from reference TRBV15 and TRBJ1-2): DAMVIQNPRYQVTQFGKPVTLSCSQTLNHNVMYWYQQKSSQAPKLLFHYYDKDFNNEADTPDNFQSRRPNTSFCFLDIRSPGLGDTAMYLCATSRVGREGYGYTFGSGTRLTVV.

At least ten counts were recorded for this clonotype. The CDR3 DNA reads TGTGCCAGCACTCGCGGACAGGTGAACACTGAAGCTTTCTTT. The encoded protein is CASTRGQVNTEAFF. This chain connects TRBV28 to TRBJ1-1, with TRBD1 matching 7 bases. The CDR3 is 14 amino acids. Trimming removed 7 bases from V and 0 bases from J; junction bases left unmatched: 5. Germline assignment: CDR1 MDHEN and CDR2 SYDVKM.

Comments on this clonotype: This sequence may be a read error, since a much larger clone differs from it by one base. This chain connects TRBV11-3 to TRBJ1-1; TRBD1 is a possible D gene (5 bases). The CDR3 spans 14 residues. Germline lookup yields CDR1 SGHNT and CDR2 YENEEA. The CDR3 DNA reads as TGTGCCAGCAGCCTATCCGGGGCGACCCCTGAAGCTCTCTTT. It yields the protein CASSLSGATPEALF. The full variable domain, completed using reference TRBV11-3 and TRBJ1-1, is EAGVVQSPRYKIIEKKQPVAFWCNPISGHNTLYWYLQNLGQGPELLIRYENEEAVDDSQLPKDRFSAERLKGVDSTLKIQPAELGDSAVYLCASSLSGATPEALFGQGTRLTVV.

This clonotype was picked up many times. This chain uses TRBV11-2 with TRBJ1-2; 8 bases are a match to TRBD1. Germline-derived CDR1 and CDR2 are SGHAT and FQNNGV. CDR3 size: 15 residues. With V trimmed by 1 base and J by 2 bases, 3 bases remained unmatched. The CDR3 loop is CASSLAGGSNYGYTF. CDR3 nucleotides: TGTGCCAGCAGCTTAGCAGGGGGCAGCAACTATGGCTACACCTTC. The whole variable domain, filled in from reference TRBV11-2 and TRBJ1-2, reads EAGVAQSPRYKIIEKRQSVAFWCNPISGHATLYWYQQILGQGPKLLIQFQNNGVVDDSQLPKDRFSAERLKGVDSTLKIQPAKLEDSAVYLCASSLAGGSNYGYTFGSGTRLTVV.

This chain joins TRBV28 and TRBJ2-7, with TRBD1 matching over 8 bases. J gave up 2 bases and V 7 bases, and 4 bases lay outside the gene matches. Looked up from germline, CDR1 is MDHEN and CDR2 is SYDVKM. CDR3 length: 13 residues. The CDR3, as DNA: TGTGCCAGCAAGCCAGGGGGCACCTACGAGCAGTACTTC. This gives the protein CASKPGGTYEQYF.

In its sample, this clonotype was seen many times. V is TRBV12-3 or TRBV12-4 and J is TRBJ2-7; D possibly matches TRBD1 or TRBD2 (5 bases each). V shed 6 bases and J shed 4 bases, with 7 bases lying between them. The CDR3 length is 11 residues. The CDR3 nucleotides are TGTGCCAGCAGGGGGGATTACGAGCAGTACTTC. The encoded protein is CASRGDYEQYF.

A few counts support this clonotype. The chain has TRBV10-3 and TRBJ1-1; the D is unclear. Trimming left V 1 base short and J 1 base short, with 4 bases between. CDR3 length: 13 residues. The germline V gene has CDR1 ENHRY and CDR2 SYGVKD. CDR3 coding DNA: TGTGCCATCAGTGAGTATGGGAACACTGAAGCTTTCTTT. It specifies CAISEYGNTEAFF.

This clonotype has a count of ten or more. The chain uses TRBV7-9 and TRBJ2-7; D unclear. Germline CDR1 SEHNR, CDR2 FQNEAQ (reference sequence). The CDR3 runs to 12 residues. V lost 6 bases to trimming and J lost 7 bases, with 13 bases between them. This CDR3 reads CASSLVGREQYF. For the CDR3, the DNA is TGTGCCAGCAGTTTGGTAGGTCGGGAGCAGTACTTC.

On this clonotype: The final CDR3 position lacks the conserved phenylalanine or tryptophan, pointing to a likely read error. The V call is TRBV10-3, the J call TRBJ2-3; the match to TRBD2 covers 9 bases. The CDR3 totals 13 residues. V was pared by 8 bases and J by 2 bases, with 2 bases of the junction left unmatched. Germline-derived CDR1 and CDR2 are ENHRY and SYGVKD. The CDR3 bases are TGTGCCATCTTAGCGGGGGCCACAGATACGCAGTATCTT. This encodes CAILAGATDTQYL.

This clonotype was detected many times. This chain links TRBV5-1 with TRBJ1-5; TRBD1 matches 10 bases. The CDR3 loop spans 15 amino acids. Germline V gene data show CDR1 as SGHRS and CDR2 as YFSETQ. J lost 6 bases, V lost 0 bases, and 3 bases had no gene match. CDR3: CASSLGQGAGQPQHF. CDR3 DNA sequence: TGCGCCAGCAGCTTGGGACAGGGGGCCGGTCAGCCCCAGCATTTT.

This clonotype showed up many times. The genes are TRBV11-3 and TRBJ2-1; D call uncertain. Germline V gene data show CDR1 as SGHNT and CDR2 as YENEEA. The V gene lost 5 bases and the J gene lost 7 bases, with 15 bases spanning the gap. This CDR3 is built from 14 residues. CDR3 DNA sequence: TGTGCCAGCAGCCTAGTGGCCAGGTGGAATGAGCAGTTCTTC. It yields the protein CASSLVARWNEQFF.

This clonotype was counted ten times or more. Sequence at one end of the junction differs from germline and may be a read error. DNA of the CDR3: TGTGCCACCAGCCCTGGGACAGGGGGATACAATGAGCAGTTCTTC. Amino acids: CATSPGTGGYNEQFF. The chain couples TRBV7-8 to TRBJ2-1; 11 bases are shared with TRBD1. Germline lookup yields CDR1 SGHVS and CDR2 FQNEAQ. This CDR3 is 15 amino acids long.

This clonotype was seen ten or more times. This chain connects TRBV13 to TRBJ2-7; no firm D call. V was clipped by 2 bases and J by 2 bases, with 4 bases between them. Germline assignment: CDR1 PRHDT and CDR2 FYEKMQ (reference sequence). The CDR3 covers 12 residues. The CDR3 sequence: CASSLRPYEQYF. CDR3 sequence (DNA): TGTGCCAGCAGCTTAAGGCCCTACGAGCAGTACTTC. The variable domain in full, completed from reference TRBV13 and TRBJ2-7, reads AAGVIQSPRHLIKEKRETATLKCYPIPRHDTVYWYQQGPGQDPQFLISFYEKMQSDKGSIPDRFSAQQFSDYHSELNMSSLELGDSALYFCASSLRPYEQYFGPGTRLTVT.

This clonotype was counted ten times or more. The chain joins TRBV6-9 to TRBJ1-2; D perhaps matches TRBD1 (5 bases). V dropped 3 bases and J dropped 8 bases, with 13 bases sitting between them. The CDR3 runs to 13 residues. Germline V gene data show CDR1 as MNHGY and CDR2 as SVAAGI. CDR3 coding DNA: TGTGCCAGCAGTTACCCGCAGGGTCGGGGCTACACCTTC. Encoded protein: CASSYPQGRGYTF.

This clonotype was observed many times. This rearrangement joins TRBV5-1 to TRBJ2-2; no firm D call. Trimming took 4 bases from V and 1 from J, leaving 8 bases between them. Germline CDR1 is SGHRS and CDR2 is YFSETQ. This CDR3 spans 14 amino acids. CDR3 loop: CASSLYLNTGELFF. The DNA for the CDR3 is TGCGCCAGCAGCCTCTACCTGAACACCGGGGAGCTGTTTTTT.

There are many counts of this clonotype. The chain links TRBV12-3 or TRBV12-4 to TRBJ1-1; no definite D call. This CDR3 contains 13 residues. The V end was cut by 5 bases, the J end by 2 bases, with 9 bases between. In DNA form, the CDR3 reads TGTGCCAGCAGTGTGTTAACAAACACTGAAGCTTTCTTT. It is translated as CASSVLTNTEAFF.

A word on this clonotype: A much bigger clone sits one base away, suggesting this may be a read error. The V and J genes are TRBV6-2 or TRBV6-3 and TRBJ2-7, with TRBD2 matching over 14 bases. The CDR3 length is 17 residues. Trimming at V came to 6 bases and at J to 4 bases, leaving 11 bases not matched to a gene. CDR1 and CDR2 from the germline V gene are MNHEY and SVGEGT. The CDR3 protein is CASRRGGLAGETYEQYF. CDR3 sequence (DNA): TGTGCCAGCAGGAGGGGGGGACTAGCGGGGGAAACATACGAGCAGTACTTC.

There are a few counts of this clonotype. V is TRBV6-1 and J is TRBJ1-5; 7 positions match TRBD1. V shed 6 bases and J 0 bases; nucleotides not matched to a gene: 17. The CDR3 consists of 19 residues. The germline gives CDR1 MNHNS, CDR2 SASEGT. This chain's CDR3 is CASRDVQGLVVRSNQPQHF. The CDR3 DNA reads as TGTGCCAGCAGGGACGTACAGGGGTTAGTAGTTCGTAGCAATCAGCCCCAGCATTTT.